These 22 T cell receptor beta chains came from one sample sequenced in a study of T cells after yellow fever vaccination. MiXCR was run by TCRdb on the 5' RACE reads, yielding one entry per CDR3 protein. The sample has a few hundred thousand distinct CDR3 sequences, 3.5% to 4.5% seen once. The input for sequencing was PBMCs, taken 5 days after the yellow fever booster vaccination. Receptor source: a man aged 18 to 30 who received the YFV17D yellow fever vaccine.

This clonotype was seen ten or more times. The chain recombines TRBV27 with TRBJ2-2; tentative D call: TRBD2 (7 bases). Germline CDR1 is MNHEY and CDR2 is SMNVEV (reference sequence). The V and J ends lost 2 bases and 2 bases respectively, with 12 bases between them. The CDR3 length is 16 residues. The CDR3 nucleotides read TGTGCCAGCAGTTTAGTCGGGGGGCCAAACACCGGGGAGCTGTTTTTT. This sequence encodes CASSLVGGPNTGELFF.

This clonotype was seen repeatedly, ten times or more. The V and J genes are TRBV20-1 and TRBJ1-5; no clear D gene. V shed 3 bases and J shed 11 bases, with 11 bases lying between them. The CDR3 runs to 11 residues. Germline V gene lookup returns CDR1 DFQATT and CDR2 SNEGSKA (reference sequence). For the CDR3, the DNA is TGCAGTGCTAGGCGGGATCTAGCCCAGCATTTT. It translates to CSARRDLAQHF.

This clonotype was counted ten times or more. The chain combines TRBV28 with TRBJ1-3, with D perhaps matching TRBD1 (6 bases). Between the trimmed V and J ends, which lost 2 bases and 0 bases, there was a span of 11 bases. Germline lookup yields CDR1 MDHEN and CDR2 SYDVKM. The CDR3 totals 16 residues. The CDR3 DNA sequence: TGTGCCAGCAGTTTAACAGGGACCTTCTCTGGAAACACCATATATTTT. It translates to CASSLTGTFSGNTIYF.

This rearrangement joins TRBV20-1 to TRBJ1-3; D gene unclear. The V end was cut by 3 bases, the J end by 4 bases, with 22 bases between. The CDR3 has 17 amino acids. In germline, CDR1 is DFQATT, CDR2 SNEGSKA (reference sequence). The CDR3: CSARGNSQWTEGNTIYF. The CDR3 nucleotides are TGCAGTGCTAGGGGGAATTCACAGTGGACTGAGGGAAACACCATATATTTT.

The chain couples TRBV27 to TRBJ1-1, with D possibly being TRBD1 (6 bases). The CDR3 is 15 residues long. Trimming removed 0 bases from V and 1 base from J, with 9 bases in between. Germline V gene sequence: CDR1 MNHEY, CDR2 SMNVEV (reference sequence). CDR3 residues: CASSLSRGANTEAFF. The CDR3 DNA follows: TGTGCCAGCAGTTTATCTCGGGGGGCGAACACTGAAGCTTTCTTT.

In this sample, this clonotype turned up many times. V gene TRBV7-9 combines with J gene TRBJ1-3, with 8 bases fitting TRBD1. Germline CDR1 and CDR2: SEHNR and FQNEAQ (reference sequence). V trimming: 4 bases; J trimming: 0 bases; junction bases outside the gene matches: 8. This CDR3 spans 17 amino acids. Here the CDR3 DNA reads TGTGCCAGCAGCTCAAATTCCGGACAGGGCTCTGGAAACACCATATATTTT. Translated, it gives CASSSNSGQGSGNTIYF.

The table lists this clonotype with many counts. The chain joins TRBV6-5 to TRBJ1-6; D not resolved. Trimming removed 3 bases at V and 3 bases at J, with 15 bases between. CDR3 size: 17 residues. CDR1 MNHEY and CDR2 SVGAGI come from the germline V gene. CDR3 loop: CASSYGSTTDYNSPLHF. The DNA of the CDR3 is TGTGCCAGCAGTTATGGGTCCACCACCGACTATAATTCACCCCTCCACTTT.

This clonotype turned up a few times. The J gene is TRBJ1-6, the V gene TRBV5-5; D unclear. There are 13 residues in the CDR3. Between the trimmed V and J ends, which lost 0 bases and 11 bases, there was a span of 9 bases. CDR1 is SGHKS, CDR2 YYEKEE, per germline (reference sequence). The CDR3 DNA reads as TGTGCCAGCAGCTTGGACAGCCGAACACCCCTCCACTTT. This sequence encodes CASSLDSRTPLHF.

The chain recombines TRBV3-1 with TRBJ1-1; maybe TRBD1 (6 bases). CDR3 length: 15 amino acids. The V and J ends lost 3 bases and 7 bases respectively, with 18 bases between them. CDR1 is LGHDT, CDR2 YNNKEL, per germline (reference sequence). Here the CDR3 DNA reads TGTGCCAGCAGCCACATCGGACAGACCCTTTTTGAAGCTTTCTTT. Its protein product is CASSHIGQTLFEAFF.

To note about this clonotype: Since a much larger clone is just one base distant, this may be a read error. The conserved final phenylalanine or tryptophan is absent from the CDR3, which likely points to a read error. This sequence joins TRBV18 and TRBJ2-7; the D call may be TRBD1 or TRBD2 (5 bases each). Germline values: CDR1 KGHSH, CDR2 LQKENI. CDR3 length: 15 amino acids. Trimming cost V 2 bases and J 7 bases, with 18 bases left between them. This CDR3 is CASSPGTGHLGEQYL. CDR3 DNA: TGTGCCAGCTCACCAGGGACGGGGCACCTTGGGGAGCAGTACTTG.

This clonotype showed up just a few times. The chain couples TRBV20-1 to TRBJ2-1, with no clear D. V was pared by 5 bases and J by 0 bases, with 8 bases between. Germline CDR1 and CDR2: DFQATT and SNEGSKA (reference sequence). The CDR3 loop spans 13 amino acids. The CDR3 DNA reads TGCAGTGCTTCTCGAAGCTCCTACAATGAGCAGTTCTTC. Translated: CSASRSSYNEQFF.

The CDR3 loop reads CASSPETVLRGYEQYF. DNA for the CDR3: TGCGCCAGCAGCCCGGAGACAGTTTTGCGCGGGTACGAGCAGTACTTC. The chain employs TRBV5-1 and TRBJ2-7; D might be TRBD1 or TRBD2, each matching 5 bases. The V end lost 4 bases, the J end lost 4 bases, and 21 bases lay between the germline ends. The CDR3 contains 16 residues. Germline V gene data show CDR1 as SGHRS and CDR2 as YFSETQ. Full variable domain (missing parts from reference TRBV5-1 and TRBJ2-7): KAGVTQTPRYLIKTRGQQVTLSCSPISGHRSVSWYQQTPGQGLQFLFEYFSETQRNKGNFPGRFSGRQFSNSRSEMNVSTLELGDSALYLCASSPETVLRGYEQYFGPGTRLTVT.

This clonotype was counted only a few times. The chain is built from TRBV7-6 and TRBJ2-3; tentative D call: TRBD2 (7 bases). With 2 bases removed from V and 3 bases from J, the gap between germline ends came to 12 bases. Germline assignment: CDR1 SGHVS and CDR2 FNYEAQ. The CDR3 consists of 15 residues. DNA for the CDR3: TGTGCCAGCAGCTTATACGGGGGGCTAACAGATACGCAGTATTTT. Its protein product is CASSLYGGLTDTQYF.

There are a few counts of this clonotype. The V and J genes are TRBV5-1 and TRBJ1-1; D unresolved. Per the germline V gene, CDR1 is SGHRS and CDR2 is YFSETQ. V lost 4 bases and J lost 3, with 16 bases in between. The CDR3 loop spans 15 amino acids. The CDR3 loop is CASSPDRGGHTEAFF. The CDR3 region has the DNA TGCGCCAGCAGCCCGGACCGGGGTGGGCACACTGAAGCTTTCTTT.

This clonotype came up many times. This chain uses TRBV11-2 with TRBJ2-7; 10 bases are shared with TRBD1. Germline-derived CDR1 and CDR2 are SGHAT and FQNNGV. CDR3 length: 14 amino acids. V dropped 4 bases and J dropped 5; count of bases not matched to a gene: 5. The CDR3 bases are TGTGCCAGCAGCTCGACAGGGGGCTCGAACGAGCAGTACTTC. This gives the protein CASSSTGGSNEQYF.

This chain joins TRBV19 and TRBJ1-6; possibly TRBD1 for D (6 bases). Germline-derived CDR1 and CDR2 are LNHDA and SQIVND (reference sequence). This CDR3 is built from 17 residues. V shed 9 bases and J shed 0 bases, with 18 bases lying between them. CDR3 loop: CASHPGHMLSYNSPLHF. The CDR3 nucleotides read TGTGCCAGCCACCCGGGACACATGCTCTCCTATAATTCACCCCTCCACTTT.

This clonotype was seen many times. V usage is TRBV11-1 and J usage is TRBJ2-7, with 7 nucleotides matching TRBD1. The CDR3 contains 15 residues. J was trimmed by 0 bases and V by 5 bases; bases with no gene match: 7. Looked up from germline, CDR1 is SGHAT and CDR2 is FQDESV (reference sequence). CDR3 region: CASSTDRAFSYEQYF. For the CDR3, the DNA is TGTGCCAGCAGCACCGACAGGGCTTTCTCCTACGAGCAGTACTTC.

The CDR3 DNA follows: TGTGCCAGTAGTACCCTGCGGCGGGGGATAGCAGATACGCAGTATTTT. Protein: CASSTLRRGIADTQYF. The chain recombines TRBV19 with TRBJ2-3; 7 bases match TRBD2. Germline trimming cut 4 bases from V and 4 bases from J; bases unmatched to any gene: 11. CDR3 length equals 16 residues. Germline V lookup: CDR1 LNHDA, CDR2 SQIVND (reference sequence).

Written as DNA, the CDR3 is TGTGCCACCAGCAGAAAGACAGGGCCGAACACTGAAGCTTTCTTT. It translates to CATSRKTGPNTEAFF. The rearrangement joins TRBV15 to TRBJ1-1; 7 bases agree with TRBD1. Per germline, CDR1 LNHNV and CDR2 YYDKDF (reference sequence). This CDR3 is built from 15 residues. V trimming: 2 bases; J trimming: 1 base; junction bases outside the gene matches: 4.

There are a few counts of this clonotype. The chain employs TRBV20-1 and TRBJ1-6, with D perhaps matching TRBD1 (6 bases). CDR3 length equals 16 residues. The germline CDR1 and CDR2 sequences are DFQATT and SNEGSKA (reference sequence). The V end was cut by 5 bases, the J end by 10 bases, with 24 bases between. The CDR3 region has the DNA TGCAGTGCTCTAGCGCTGCGACAGGCCACCCAATCACCCCTCCACTTT. It translates to CSALALRQATQSPLHF.

This rearrangement joins TRBV5-1 to TRBJ1-2; no definite D call. Between the trimmed V and J ends, which lost 0 bases and 4 bases, there was a span of 7 bases. CDR1 is SGHRS and CDR2 is YFSETQ in the germline V gene. The CDR3 loop spans 13 amino acids. CDR3 protein: CASSLEISYGYTF. The CDR3 region has the DNA TGCGCCAGCAGCTTGGAGATATCCTATGGCTACACCTTC.

In its sample, this clonotype was seen many times. V gene TRBV28 combines with J gene TRBJ2-4; D unclear. Germline lookup yields CDR1 MDHEN and CDR2 SYDVKM. The CDR3 loop spans 12 amino acids. The V and J ends lost 4 bases and 6 bases respectively, with 7 bases between them. The CDR3 bases are TGTGCCAGCAGTTCAAGGAGAAACATTCAGTACTTC. As protein: CASSSRRNIQYF.